Shown below are 28 T cell receptor beta chains from a single sample sequenced in a study of post-analysis software for immune sequencing data. Prepared TCR beta cDNA libraries contained unique molecular identifiers. TCRdb reprocessed the PCR reads via MiXCR and lists one record per CDR3 protein. The table includes around 260,000 distinct CDR3 sequences, less than 40% detected once. Study observations and caveats: Comparison of patients with controls showed about 5 TRBV segments more frequent in patients, TRBV5-6, TRBV5-1 and TRBV20-1 among them.

These receptors' targets are unknown. The source material was blood. These receptors all stem from a girl under 18 with multiple sclerosis.

This chain connects TRBV9 to TRBJ2-4; TRBD2 is a possible D gene (7 bases). TRBJ2-7 matches the DNA end more closely, so the J call is doubtful. Germline CDR1 and CDR2: SGDLS and YYNGEE. CDR3 length: 14 residues. Written as DNA, the CDR3 is TGTGCCAGCAGCGTAGAAGGGGGGGCCCTCGAGCAGTACTTC. Protein product: CASSVEGGALEQYF.

As to this clonotype: Just one base apart from a much larger clone, this may be a read error. The chain uses TRBV5-6 and TRBJ1-2; 7 bases fit TRBD1. CDR1 is SGHDT, CDR2 YYEEEE, per germline. The CDR3 contains 14 residues. The ends lost 6 bases at V and 8 bases at J; junction bases unmatched: 13. The CDR3 is CASMRQGREYGYTF. In DNA, the CDR3 is TGTGCCAGCATGAGACAGGGAAGGGAATACGGCTACACCTTC.

Only one count was recorded for this clonotype. The rearrangement joins TRBV6-5 to TRBJ2-7, with D tentatively TRBD1 (5 bases). The CDR3 is made up of 12 amino acids. The ends were cut back, 5 bases at V and 4 bases at J, with 9 bases in the middle. CDR1 and CDR2 from the germline V gene are MNHEY and SVGAGI. CDR3 nucleotide sequence: TGTGCCAGCAGTGACAGAATGTACGAGCAGTACTTC. Translation gives CASSDRMYEQYF.

The V gene is TRBV20-1, the J gene TRBJ2-4, with D possibly matching TRBD1 (6 bases). The J call is in doubt because the DNA end fits TRBJ2-7 better. CDR1 is DFQATT, CDR2 SNEGSKA, per germline (reference sequence). This CDR3 spans 13 amino acids. Here the CDR3 reads CSANRDKFYEQYF. DNA of the CDR3: TGCAGTGCTAACCGGGACAAATTCTACGAGCAGTACTTC.

This clonotype was found many times. The chain is built from TRBV29-1 and TRBJ1-4, with a possible D match to TRBD1 (5 bases). The V and J ends lost 4 bases and 6 bases respectively, with 9 bases between them. The germline V gene encodes CDR1 SQVTM and CDR2 ANQGSEA. The CDR3 has 12 amino acids. This CDR3 reads CSVVGVDEKLFF. CDR3 nucleotides: TGCAGCGTTGTGGGGGTTGATGAAAAACTGTTTTTT.

This chain uses TRBV7-2 with TRBJ1-1, with 9 bases identical to TRBD1. V shed 5 bases, J shed 5 bases, and the junction held 6 bases outside the gene matches. CDR3 length: 14 residues. Germline V gene lookup returns CDR1 SGHTA and CDR2 FQGNSA. CDR3 sequence (DNA): TGTGCCAGCAGCGCAGGGACAGGGAGGACTGAAGCTTTCTTT. This translates into CASSAGTGRTEAFF.

This clonotype showed up just a few times. CDR3 sequence (DNA): TGTGCCAGCAGCCAAGATGTGCCGGACAGGTTTAATTCACCCCTCCACTTT. Translating gives CASSQDVPDRFNSPLHF. V is TRBV3-1 and J is TRBJ1-6, with 7 bases identical to TRBD1. V shed 0 bases and J 6 bases; nucleotides not matched to a gene: 8. The CDR3 has 17 residues. CDR1 is LGHDT, CDR2 YNNKEL, per germline (reference sequence).

This clonotype has a count of ten or more. The chain has TRBV24-1 and TRBJ1-5, with D tentatively TRBD1 (5 bases). V was trimmed by 3 bases and J by 11 bases, leaving 16 bases between them. Germline-derived CDR1 and CDR2 are KGHDR and SFDVKD. The CDR3 covers 14 residues. The CDR3 reads CATSDKARPGAQHF. The CDR3 coding sequence is TGTGCCACCAGTGATAAGGCCCGTCCGGGGGCCCAGCATTTT.

This clonotype was detected many times. This sequence joins TRBV5-1 and TRBJ2-1; 7 bases align to TRBD2. V shed 3 bases, J shed 4 bases, and the junction held 10 bases outside the gene matches. The germline V gene has CDR1 SGHRS and CDR2 YFSETQ. This CDR3 is built from 16 residues. The CDR3 DNA is TGCGCCAGCAGCTGGGGGGGTAGCGGAAGATACAATGAGCAGTTCTTC. This sequence encodes CASSWGGSGRYNEQFF.

The table lists this clonotype with many counts. The chain recombines TRBV27 with TRBJ2-1; 7 nucleotides align to TRBD2. The CDR3 spans 16 residues. V trimming: 4 bases; J trimming: 4 bases; junction bases outside the gene matches: 10. Germline CDR1 and CDR2: MNHEY and SMNVEV (reference sequence). CDR3 in amino acids: CASSSHEGGPYNEQFF. CDR3 coding DNA: TGTGCCAGCAGTTCCCACGAGGGAGGGCCGTACAATGAGCAGTTCTTC.

This rearrangement joins TRBV3-1 to TRBJ2-7; D not certain. V lost 2 bases and J 5 bases, leaving 13 bases between the germline ends. Germline CDR1 is LGHDT and CDR2 is YNNKEL (reference sequence). The CDR3 sequence is 14 residues long. CDR3 amino acids: CASSQSLVKDEQYF. CDR3 bases: TGTGCCAGCAGCCAATCCCTGGTAAAGGACGAGCAGTACTTC.

The chain recombines TRBV3-1 with TRBJ1-1; D is ambiguous. The CDR3 loop spans 15 amino acids. Trimming removed 5 bases at V and 4 bases at J, with 17 bases between. Germline V gene sequence: CDR1 LGHDT, CDR2 YNNKEL (reference sequence). The CDR3: CASSSRSPLGTEAFF. The CDR3 DNA reads as TGTGCCAGCAGCTCTCGGTCTCCGCTGGGCACTGAAGCTTTCTTT.

The rearrangement uses TRBV20-1 and TRBJ2-4; D gene uncertain. The DNA end is a closer match to TRBJ2-5, so the J assignment may be wrong. This CDR3 has 15 residues. Germline V CDR1 and CDR2: DFQATT, SNEGSKA (reference sequence). CDR3: CSAIQGSEDQETQYF. CDR3 coding DNA: TGCAGTGCGATCCAAGGGTCTGAGGACCAAGAGACCCAGTACTTC.

As to this clonotype: With a much larger clone just one base away, this may be a read error. The chain carries TRBV12-3 or TRBV12-4 and TRBJ2-2; 10 bases map to TRBD2. The CDR3 length is 16 residues. DNA of the CDR3: TGTGCCAGCAGTTTAGTGCCTAGCGGGAGCCCCGGGGAGCGGTTTTTT. The encoded protein is CASSLVPSGSPGERFF.

The chain employs TRBV24-1 and TRBJ2-1; tentatively, D is TRBD2 (7 bases). V was shortened by 6 bases and J by 4 bases, with 15 bases between the two germline ends. This CDR3 has 15 residues. In germline, CDR1 is KGHDR, CDR2 SFDVKD. The DNA of the CDR3 is TGTGCCACCAGTCTAAGGGGGAGGGGGTACAATGAGCAGTTCTTC. Residues: CATSLRGRGYNEQFF.

This clonotype was seen ten or more times. The chain employs TRBV20-1 and TRBJ2-1, with 7 bases lining up with TRBD2. The CDR3 has 15 residues. Unmatched junction bases numbered 5, after V lost 0 bases and J lost 3 bases. CDR1 and CDR2 (germline): DFQATT, SNEGSKA (reference sequence). Here the CDR3 DNA reads TGCAGTGCTAGAGAGAGCGGGAAAATCTACAATGAGCAGTTCTTC. This translates into CSARESGKIYNEQFF.

This clonotype was detected ten times or more. This chain joins TRBV5-5 and TRBJ2-3; TRBD2 matches 8 bases. This CDR3 has 14 residues. V was clipped by 4 bases and J by 2 bases; unmatched bases: 3. Germline V gene sequence: CDR1 SGHKS, CDR2 YYEKEE (reference sequence). CDR3 amino acids: CASSRTSFTDTQYF. Written as DNA, the CDR3 is TGTGCCAGCAGCCGGACTAGCTTCACAGATACGCAGTATTTT.

This chain connects TRBV20-1 to TRBJ2-4, with 10 nucleotides matching TRBD1. The CDR3 is 13 amino acids. Germline values: CDR1 DFQATT, CDR2 SNEGSKA (reference sequence). J gave up 5 bases and V 6 bases, and 4 bases lay outside the gene matches. The CDR3 spells CSARQGAENIQYF. In nucleotides, the CDR3 is TGCAGTGCAAGACAGGGGGCCGAAAACATTCAGTACTTC.

The chain is built from TRBV7-9 and TRBJ2-5; weak D call: TRBD1 (8 bases). Trimming stripped 4 bases from V and 6 bases from J, with 18 bases between. Germline CDR1 is SEHNR and CDR2 is FQNEAQ (reference sequence). CDR3 length: 15 residues. This CDR3 is CASSSGGQEGQTQYF. DNA for the CDR3: TGTGCCAGCAGCTCGGGGGGACAGGAGGGACAGACCCAGTACTTC.

The rearrangement uses TRBV3-1 and TRBJ2-1; 9 bases match TRBD2. The CDR3 extends over 17 amino acids. From germline, CDR1 is LGHDT and CDR2 YNNKEL (reference sequence). With 0 bases clipped from V and 9 bases from J, the junction kept 12 bases outside the gene matches. The CDR3 DNA reads TGTGCCAGCAGCCAAGATTTCGGGGTAGCGGGAGACGGTGAGCAGTTCTTC. It is translated as CASSQDFGVAGDGEQFF.

This clonotype occurred many times. The V and J genes are TRBV29-1 and TRBJ2-1; the D call may be TRBD1 or TRBD2 (5 bases each). CDR3 length: 14 residues. V was shortened by 4 bases and J by 2 bases, with 12 bases between the two germline ends. Germline values: CDR1 SQVTM, CDR2 ANQGSEA. CDR3 sequence: CSVGGTFTYNEQFF. CDR3 coding DNA: TGCAGCGTTGGGGGGACCTTCACCTACAATGAGCAGTTCTTC.

This clonotype was found many times. CDR3 in amino acids: CASERTSGKGDTQYF. Written as DNA, the CDR3 is TGTGCCAGCGAAAGGACTAGCGGGAAAGGCGATACGCAGTATTTT. This chain uses TRBV2 with TRBJ2-3; 12 bases line up with TRBD2. The CDR3 has 15 residues. Germline V gives CDR1 SNHLY, CDR2 FYNNEI. V lost 8 bases and J lost 6; bases outside the gene matches: 9.

This clonotype was counted between two and nine times. This chain links TRBV9 with TRBJ2-2, with TRBD2 identical over 11 bases. The V gene end was trimmed by 3 bases and the J gene end by 8 bases; junction bases not matched to a gene: 6. From germline, CDR1 is SGDLS and CDR2 YYNGEE. The CDR3 runs 15 residues. DNA for the CDR3: TGTGCCAGCAGCGGCACTAGCGGGGGAGGTGGGGAGCTGTTTTTT. The encoded protein is CASSGTSGGGGELFF.

The chain employs TRBV2 and TRBJ1-5; D is unresolved. This CDR3 contains 13 residues. V was pared by 4 bases and J by 5 bases, with 9 bases between. CDR1 and CDR2 (germline): SNHLY, FYNNEI. The CDR3 DNA is TGTGCCAGCAGTGGTGAAGTGGATCAGCCCCAGCATTTT. It yields the protein CASSGEVDQPQHF. The variable domain in full, completed from reference TRBV2 and TRBJ1-5, reads EPEVTQTPSHQVTQMGQEVILRCVPISNHLYFYWYRQILGQKVEFLVSFYNNEISEKSEIFDDQFSVERPDGSNFTLKIRSTKLEDSAMYFCASSGEVDQPQHFGDGTRLSIL.

In this sample, this clonotype turned up many times. This chain uses TRBV5-6 with TRBJ2-3, with D hard to call. The CDR3 loop spans 13 amino acids. Trimming took off 2 bases at V and 0 bases at J, with 4 bases between the two ends. CDR1 is SGHDT and CDR2 is YYEEEE in the germline V gene. Here the CDR3 DNA reads TGTGCCAGCAGCTTCGATAGCACAGATACGCAGTATTTT. Its translation is CASSFDSTDTQYF.

This clonotype was counted between two and nine times. A much larger clone differs by one base, so this may be a read error. The chain carries TRBV6-5 and TRBJ2-3; D might be TRBD2 (6 bases). The length of the CDR3 is 13 residues. CDR1 and CDR2 from the germline V gene are MNHEY and SVGAGI. Trimming pared 4 bases from V and 8 bases from J, leaving 13 bases between. DNA of the CDR3: TGTGCCAGCAGTTCAGGGAGGTGTGGTACGCAGTATTTT. It is translated as CASSSGRCGTQYF.

The genes are TRBV7-2 and TRBJ1-4, with a weak D call TRBD1 (6 bases). V lost 5 bases, J lost 2 bases, and 12 bases lay in between. Germline V gene sequence: CDR1 SGHTA, CDR2 FQGNSA. The CDR3 is 15 amino acids. CDR3 protein: CASSLSTGTNEKLFF. The CDR3 DNA sequence: TGTGCCAGCAGCCTCTCCACAGGGACTAATGAAAAACTGTTTTTT.

This clonotype was counted many times. The rearrangement uses TRBV7-7 and TRBJ2-5, with D maybe TRBD1 (6 bases). Trimming shortened V by 2 bases and J by 1 base, and 14 bases separated the two germline ends. Per the germline V gene, CDR1 is SSHAT and CDR2 is FNYEAQ (reference sequence). This CDR3 is 16 amino acids long. The CDR3 is CASSLLAGQTQETQYF. The CDR3 DNA sequence: TGTGCCAGCAGCTTACTAGCCGGACAGACCCAAGAGACCCAGTACTTC.